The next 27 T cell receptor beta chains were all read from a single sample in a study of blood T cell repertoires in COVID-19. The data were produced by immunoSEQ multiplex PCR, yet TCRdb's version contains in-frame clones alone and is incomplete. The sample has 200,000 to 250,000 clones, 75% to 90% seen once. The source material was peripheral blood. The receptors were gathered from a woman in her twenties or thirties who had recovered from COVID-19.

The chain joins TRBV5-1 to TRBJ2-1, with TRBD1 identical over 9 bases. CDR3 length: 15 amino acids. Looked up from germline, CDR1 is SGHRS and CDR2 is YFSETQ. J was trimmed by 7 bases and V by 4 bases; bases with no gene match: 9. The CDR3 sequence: CASSPGTGSSNEQFF. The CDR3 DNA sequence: TGCGCCAGCAGCCCCGGGACAGGGAGCTCGAATGAGCAGTTCTTC.

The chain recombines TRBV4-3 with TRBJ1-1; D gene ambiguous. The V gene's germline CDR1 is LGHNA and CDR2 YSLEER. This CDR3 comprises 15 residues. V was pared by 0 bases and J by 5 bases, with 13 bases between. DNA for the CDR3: TGCGCCAGCAGCCAAGATGCATGGAGGGTAACTGAAGCTTTCTTT. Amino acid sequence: CASSQDAWRVTEAFF.

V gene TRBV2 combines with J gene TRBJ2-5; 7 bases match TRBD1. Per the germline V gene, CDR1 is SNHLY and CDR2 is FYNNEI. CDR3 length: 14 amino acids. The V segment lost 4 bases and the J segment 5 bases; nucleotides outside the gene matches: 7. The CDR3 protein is CASSGQGEGETQYF. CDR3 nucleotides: TGTGCCAGCAGTGGACAGGGCGAGGGGGAGACCCAGTACTTC.

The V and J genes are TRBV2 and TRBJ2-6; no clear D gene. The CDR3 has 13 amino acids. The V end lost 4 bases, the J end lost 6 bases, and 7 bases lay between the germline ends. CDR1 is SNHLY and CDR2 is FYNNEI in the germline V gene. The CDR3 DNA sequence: TGTGCCAGCAGTGTCCAGGAGGCCAACGTCCTGACTTTC. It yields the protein CASSVQEANVLTF. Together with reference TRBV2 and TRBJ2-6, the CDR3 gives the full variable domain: EPEVTQTPSHQVTQMGQEVILRCVPISNHLYFYWYRQILGQKVEFLVSFYNNEISEKSEIFDDQFSVERPDGSNFTLKIRSTKLEDSAMYFCASSVQEANVLTFGAGSRLTVL.

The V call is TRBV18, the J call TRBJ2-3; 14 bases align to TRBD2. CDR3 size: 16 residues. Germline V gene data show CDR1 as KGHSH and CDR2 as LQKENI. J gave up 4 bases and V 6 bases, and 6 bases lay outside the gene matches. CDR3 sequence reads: CASSPGTSGGADTQYF. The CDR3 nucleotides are TGTGCCAGCTCCCCCGGGACTAGCGGGGGAGCAGATACGCAGTATTTT.

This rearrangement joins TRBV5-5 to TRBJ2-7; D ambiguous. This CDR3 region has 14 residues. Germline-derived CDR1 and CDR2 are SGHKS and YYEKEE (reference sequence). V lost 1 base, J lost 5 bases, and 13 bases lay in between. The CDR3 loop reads CASSLRGSSNEQYF. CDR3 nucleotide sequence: TGTGCCAGCAGCTTGAGAGGAAGTTCGAACGAGCAGTACTTC. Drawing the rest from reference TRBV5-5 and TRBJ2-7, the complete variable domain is DAGVTQSPTHLIKTRGQQVTLRCSPISGHKSVSWYQQVLGQGPQFIFQYYEKEERGRGNFPDRFSARQFPNYSSELNVNALLLGDSALYLCASSLRGSSNEQYFGPGTRLTVT.

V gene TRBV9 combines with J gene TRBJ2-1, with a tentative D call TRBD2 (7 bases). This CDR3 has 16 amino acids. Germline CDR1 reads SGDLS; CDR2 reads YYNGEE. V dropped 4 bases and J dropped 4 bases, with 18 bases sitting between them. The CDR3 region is CASSPPVGGRYNEQFF. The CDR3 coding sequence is TGTGCCAGCAGCCCCCCCGTGGGGGGGCGATACAATGAGCAGTTCTTC.

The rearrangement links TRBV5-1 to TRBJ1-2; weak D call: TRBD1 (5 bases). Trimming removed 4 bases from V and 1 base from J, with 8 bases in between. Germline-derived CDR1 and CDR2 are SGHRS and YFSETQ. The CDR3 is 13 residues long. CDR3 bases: TGCGCCAGCAGCGAGACAGTTAACTATGGCTACACCTTC. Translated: CASSETVNYGYTF.

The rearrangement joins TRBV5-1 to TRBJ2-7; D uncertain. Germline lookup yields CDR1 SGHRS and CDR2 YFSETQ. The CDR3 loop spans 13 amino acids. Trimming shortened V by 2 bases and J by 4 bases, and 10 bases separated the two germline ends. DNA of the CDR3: TGCGCCAGCAGCTTTGAGGTTGGGTACGAGCAGTACTTC. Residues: CASSFEVGYEQYF.

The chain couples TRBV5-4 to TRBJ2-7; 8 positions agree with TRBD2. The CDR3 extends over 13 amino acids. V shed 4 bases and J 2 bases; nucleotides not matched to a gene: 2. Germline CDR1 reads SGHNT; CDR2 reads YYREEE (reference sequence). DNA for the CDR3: TGTGCCAGCAGCCAAGCGGGAGCCTACGAGCAGTACTTC. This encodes CASSQAGAYEQYF. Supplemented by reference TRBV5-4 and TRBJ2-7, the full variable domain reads ETGVTQSPTHLIKTRGQQVTLRCSSQSGHNTVSWYQQALGQGPQFIFQYYREEENGRGNFPPRFSGLQFPNYSSELNVNALELDDSALYLCASSQAGAYEQYFGPGTRLTVT.

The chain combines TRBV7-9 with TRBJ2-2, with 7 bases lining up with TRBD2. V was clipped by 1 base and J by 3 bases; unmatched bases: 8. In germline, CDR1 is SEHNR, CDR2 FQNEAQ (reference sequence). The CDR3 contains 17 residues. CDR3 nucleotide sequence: TGTGCCAGCAGCTTAGAGGCGCGGGGGAGGCACACCGGGGAGCTGTTTTTT. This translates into CASSLEARGRHTGELFF.

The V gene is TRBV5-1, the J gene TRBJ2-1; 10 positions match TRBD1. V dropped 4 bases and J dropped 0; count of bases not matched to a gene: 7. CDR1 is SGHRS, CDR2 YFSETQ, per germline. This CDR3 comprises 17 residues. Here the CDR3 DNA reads TGCGCCAGCAGCGAAGGGACAGGGGTTAACTCCTACAATGAGCAGTTCTTC. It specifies CASSEGTGVNSYNEQFF.

CDR3 nucleotides: TGTGCCAGCAGTTTCAGGGTCCGGCCCAAGTATTTT. Translated: CASSFRVRPKYF. The chain joins TRBV6-2 or TRBV6-3 to TRBJ2-3; the D gene is possibly TRBD1 (5 bases). The V and J ends lost 4 bases and 13 bases respectively, with 15 bases between them. CDR1 and CDR2 (germline): MNHEY, SVGEGT. The CDR3 loop spans 12 amino acids.

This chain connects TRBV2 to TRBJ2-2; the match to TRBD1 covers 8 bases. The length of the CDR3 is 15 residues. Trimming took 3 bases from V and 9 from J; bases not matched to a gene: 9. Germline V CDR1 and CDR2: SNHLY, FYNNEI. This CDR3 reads CASSDLLQGAWELFF. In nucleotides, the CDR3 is TGTGCCAGCAGTGACTTATTGCAGGGGGCCTGGGAGCTGTTTTTT.

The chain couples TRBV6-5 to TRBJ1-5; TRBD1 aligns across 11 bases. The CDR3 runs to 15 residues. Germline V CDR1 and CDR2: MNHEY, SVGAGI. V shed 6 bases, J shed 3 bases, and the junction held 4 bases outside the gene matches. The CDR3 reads CASRWTGGLNQPQHF. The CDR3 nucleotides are TGTGCCAGCAGGTGGACAGGGGGCCTCAATCAGCCCCAGCATTTT.

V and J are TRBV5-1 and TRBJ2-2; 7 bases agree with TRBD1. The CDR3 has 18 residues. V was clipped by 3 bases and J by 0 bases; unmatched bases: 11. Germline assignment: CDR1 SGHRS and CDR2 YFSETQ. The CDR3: CASSSTPTGLANTGELFF. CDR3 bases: TGCGCCAGCAGCTCCACCCCGACAGGGCTCGCGAACACCGGGGAGCTGTTTTTT.

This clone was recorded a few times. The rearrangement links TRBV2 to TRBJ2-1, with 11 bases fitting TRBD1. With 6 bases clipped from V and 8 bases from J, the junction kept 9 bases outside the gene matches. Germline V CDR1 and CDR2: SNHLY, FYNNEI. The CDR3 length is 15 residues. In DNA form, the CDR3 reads TGTGCCAGCAGCGTCCGGGACAGGGGGTTGGATGAGCAGTTCTTC. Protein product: CASSVRDRGLDEQFF.

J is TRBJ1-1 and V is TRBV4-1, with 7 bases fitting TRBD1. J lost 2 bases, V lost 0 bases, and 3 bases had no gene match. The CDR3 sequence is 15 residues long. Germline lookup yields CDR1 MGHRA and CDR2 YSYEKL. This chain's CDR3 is CASSQDWTGNTEAFF. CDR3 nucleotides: TGCGCCAGCAGCCAAGACTGGACAGGAAACACTGAAGCTTTCTTT.

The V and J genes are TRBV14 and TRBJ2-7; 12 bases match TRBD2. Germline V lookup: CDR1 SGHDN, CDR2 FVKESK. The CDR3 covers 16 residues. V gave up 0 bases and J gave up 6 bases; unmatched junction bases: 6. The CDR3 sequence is CASSQDVPSGGAEQYF. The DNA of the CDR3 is TGTGCCAGCAGCCAAGATGTCCCTAGCGGGGGGGCCGAGCAGTACTTC.

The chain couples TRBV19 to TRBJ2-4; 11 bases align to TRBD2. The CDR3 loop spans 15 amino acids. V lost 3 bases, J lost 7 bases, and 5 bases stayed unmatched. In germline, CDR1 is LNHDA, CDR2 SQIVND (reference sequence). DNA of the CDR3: TGTGCCAGTAGTATTAGCGGGGGGGCCGGGAACATTCAGTACTTC. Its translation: CASSISGGAGNIQYF. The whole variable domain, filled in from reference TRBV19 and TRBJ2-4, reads DGGITQSPKYLFRKEGQNVTLSCEQNLNHDAMYWYRQDPGQGLRLIYYSQIVNDFQKGDIAEGYSVSREKKESFPLTVTSAQKNPTAFYLCASSISGGAGNIQYFGAGTRLSVL.

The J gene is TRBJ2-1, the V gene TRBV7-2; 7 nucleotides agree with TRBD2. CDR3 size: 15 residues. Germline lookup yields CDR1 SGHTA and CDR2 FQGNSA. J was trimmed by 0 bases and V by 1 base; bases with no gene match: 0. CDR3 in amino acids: CASSLGTSSYNEQFF. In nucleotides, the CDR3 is TGTGCCAGCAGCTTAGGGACTAGCTCCTACAATGAGCAGTTCTTC.

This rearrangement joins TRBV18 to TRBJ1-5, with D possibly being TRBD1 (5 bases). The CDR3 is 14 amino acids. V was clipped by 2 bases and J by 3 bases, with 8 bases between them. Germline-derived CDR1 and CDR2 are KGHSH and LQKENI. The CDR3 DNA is TGTGCCAGCTCACCAGGACATGACAATCAGCCCCAGCATTTT. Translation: CASSPGHDNQPQHF.

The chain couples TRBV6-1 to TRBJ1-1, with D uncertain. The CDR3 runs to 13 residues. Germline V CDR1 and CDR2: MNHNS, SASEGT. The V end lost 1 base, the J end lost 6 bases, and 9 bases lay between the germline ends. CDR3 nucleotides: TGTGCCAGCAGTGAAGATTGGGCTTCTGAAGCTTTCTTT. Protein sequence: CASSEDWASEAFF.

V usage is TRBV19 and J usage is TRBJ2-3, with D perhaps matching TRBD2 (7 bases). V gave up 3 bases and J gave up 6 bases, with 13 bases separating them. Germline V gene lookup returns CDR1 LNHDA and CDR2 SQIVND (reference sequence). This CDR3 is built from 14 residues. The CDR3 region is CASSIRGALDTQYF. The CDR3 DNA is TGTGCCAGTAGTATCCGGGGGGCCCTGGATACGCAGTATTTT.

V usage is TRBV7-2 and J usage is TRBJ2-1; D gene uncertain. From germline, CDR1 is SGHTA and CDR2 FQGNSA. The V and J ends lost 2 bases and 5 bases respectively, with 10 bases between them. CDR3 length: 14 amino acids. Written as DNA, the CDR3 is TGTGCCAGCAGCTTATTCCTTATAAACAATGAGCAGTTCTTC. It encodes CASSLFLINNEQFF.

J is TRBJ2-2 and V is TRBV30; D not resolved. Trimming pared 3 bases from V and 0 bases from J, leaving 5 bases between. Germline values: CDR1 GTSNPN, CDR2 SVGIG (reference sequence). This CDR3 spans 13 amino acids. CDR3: CAWRTANTGELFF. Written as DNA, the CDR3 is TGTGCCTGGAGAACAGCGAACACCGGGGAGCTGTTTTTT.

CDR3 amino acids: CASSSEQGLNTEAFF. In DNA, the CDR3 is TGCGCCAGCAGCTCCGAACAGGGGCTGAACACTGAAGCTTTCTTT. J is TRBJ1-1 and V is TRBV5-1, with 7 nucleotides matching TRBD1. The junction had 5 bases not matched to a gene; V was cut back by 3 bases and J by 0 bases. Germline V lookup: CDR1 SGHRS, CDR2 YFSETQ. This CDR3 region has 15 residues.